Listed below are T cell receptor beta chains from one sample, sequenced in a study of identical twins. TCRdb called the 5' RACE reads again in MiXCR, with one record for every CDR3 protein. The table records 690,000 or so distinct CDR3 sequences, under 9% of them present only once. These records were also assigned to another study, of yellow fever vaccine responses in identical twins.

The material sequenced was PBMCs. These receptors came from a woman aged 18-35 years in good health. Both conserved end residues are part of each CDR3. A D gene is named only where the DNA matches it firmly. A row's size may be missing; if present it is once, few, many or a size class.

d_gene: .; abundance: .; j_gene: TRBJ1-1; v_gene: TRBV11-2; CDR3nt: TGTGCCACCAAAGTGGGCATTGTGAACACTGAAGCTTTCTTT; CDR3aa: CATKVGIVNTEAFF
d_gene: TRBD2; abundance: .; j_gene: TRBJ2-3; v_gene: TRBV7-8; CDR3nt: TGTGCCAGCAGCTTAACTAGCGTATTAGATACGCAGTATTTT; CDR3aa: CASSLTSVLDTQYF
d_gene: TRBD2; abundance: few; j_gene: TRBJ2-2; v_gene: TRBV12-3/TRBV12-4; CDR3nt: TGTGCCAGCAGTGCTAGCGGGGGGATTCACACCGGGGAGCTGTTTTTT; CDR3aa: CASSASGGIHTGELFF
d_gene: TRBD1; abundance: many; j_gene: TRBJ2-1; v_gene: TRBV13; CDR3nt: TGTGCCAGCAGCGAGACGCGGGACAGGGGTTCCTACAATGAGCAGTTCTTC; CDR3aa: CASSETRDRGSYNEQFF
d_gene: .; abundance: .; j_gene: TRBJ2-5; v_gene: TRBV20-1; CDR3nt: TGCAGTGCTAGAGATTTTAAGGGTTCCAGTCAAGAGACCCAGTACTTC; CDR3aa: CSARDFKGSSQETQYF
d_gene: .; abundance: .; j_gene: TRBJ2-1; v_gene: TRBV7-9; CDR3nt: TGTGCCAGCAGCTTTTTCGGGGAAAAGGACAATGAGCAGTTCTTC; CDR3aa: CASSFFGEKDNEQFF
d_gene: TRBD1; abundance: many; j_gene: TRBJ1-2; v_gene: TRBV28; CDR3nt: TGTGCCAGCAGTTTCCGGGACAGGCCTAACTATGGCTACACCTTC; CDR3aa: CASSFRDRPNYGYTF
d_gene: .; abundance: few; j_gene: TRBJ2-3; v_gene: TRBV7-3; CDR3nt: TGTGCCAGCAGCGTGCTTGGGCATGATACGCAGTATTTT; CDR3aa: CASSVLGHDTQYF
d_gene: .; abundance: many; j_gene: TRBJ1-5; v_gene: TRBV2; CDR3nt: TGTGCCAGCAGTGGGAGGGTTGACAGATTGAATCAGCCCCAGCATTTT; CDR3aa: CASSGRVDRLNQPQHF
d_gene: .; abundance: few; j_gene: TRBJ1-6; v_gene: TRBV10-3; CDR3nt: TGTGCCATCAGTGAGACAGCTACTTATAATTCACCCCTCCACTTT; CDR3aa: CAISETATYNSPLHF
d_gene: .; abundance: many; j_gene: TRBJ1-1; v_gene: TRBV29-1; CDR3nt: TGCAGCGTTATCGGAGGGGGGGAGAACACTGAAGCTTTCTTT; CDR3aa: CSVIGGGENTEAFF
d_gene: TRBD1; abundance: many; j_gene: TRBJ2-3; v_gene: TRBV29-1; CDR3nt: TGCAGCGTTCAACCCGAGGACAGGTGGAGGACAGATACGCAGTATTTT; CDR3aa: CSVQPEDRWRTDTQYF
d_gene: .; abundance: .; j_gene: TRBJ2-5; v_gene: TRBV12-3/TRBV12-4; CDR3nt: TGTGCCAGCAGTTCTAGGGGCAGGGATGGGACCCAGTACTTC; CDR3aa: CASSSRGRDGTQYF
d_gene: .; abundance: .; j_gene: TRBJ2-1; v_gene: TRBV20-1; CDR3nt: TGCAGTGCTAGAGCTCGAGGGGGGGCGGTCCACAATGAGCAGTTCTTC; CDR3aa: CSARARGGAVHNEQFF
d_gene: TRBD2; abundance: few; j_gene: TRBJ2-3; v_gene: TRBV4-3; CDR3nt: TGCGCCAGCAGCCAAGATTTAGCGGGGCCGGAGGGTACGCAGTATTTT; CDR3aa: CASSQDLAGPEGTQYF
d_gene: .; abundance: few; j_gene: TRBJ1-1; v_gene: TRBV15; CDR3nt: TGTGCCACCAGCAAGCGCTTGGACACTGAAGCTTTCTTT; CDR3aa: CATSKRLDTEAFF
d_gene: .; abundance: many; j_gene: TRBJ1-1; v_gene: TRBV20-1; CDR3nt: TGCAGTGGACAACTCCGTTTGAACACTGAAGCTTTCTTT; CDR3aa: CSGQLRLNTEAFF
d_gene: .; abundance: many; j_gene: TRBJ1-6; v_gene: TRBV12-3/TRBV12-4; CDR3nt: TGTGCCAGCAGACCAACAGGGTCTAATTCACCCCTCCACTTT; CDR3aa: CASRPTGSNSPLHF
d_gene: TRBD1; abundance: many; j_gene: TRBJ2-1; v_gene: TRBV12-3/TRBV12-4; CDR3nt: TGTGCCAGCAGTCACCACGGGACAGGTCCTCTAGATGAGCAGTTCTTC; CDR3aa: CASSHHGTGPLDEQFF
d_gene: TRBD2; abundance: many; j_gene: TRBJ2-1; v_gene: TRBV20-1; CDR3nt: TGCAGTGCTGTAGCGGGGAGGGGCCAGGGTGAGCAGTTCTTC; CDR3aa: CSAVAGRGQGEQFF
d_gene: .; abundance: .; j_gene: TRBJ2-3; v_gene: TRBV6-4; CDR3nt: TGTGCCAGCAGTGACTCAAGGGACCCCACAGATACGCAGTATTTT; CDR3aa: CASSDSRDPTDTQYF
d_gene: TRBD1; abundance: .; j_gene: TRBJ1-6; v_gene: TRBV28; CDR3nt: TGTGCCAGCAGTTTTTTACAGGGGGCAGGGTCACCCCTCCACTTT; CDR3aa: CASSFLQGAGSPLHF
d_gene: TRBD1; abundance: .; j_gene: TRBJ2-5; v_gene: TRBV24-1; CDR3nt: TGTGCCACCGGGACAGGGGTAGAGACCCAGTACTTC; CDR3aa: CATGTGVETQYF
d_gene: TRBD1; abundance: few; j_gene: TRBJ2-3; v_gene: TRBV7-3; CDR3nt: TGTGCCAGCAGCTTAGCCGGGACAGGGGGCGCAGATACGCAGTATTTT; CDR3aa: CASSLAGTGGADTQYF
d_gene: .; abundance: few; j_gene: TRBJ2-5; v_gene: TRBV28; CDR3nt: TGTGCCAGCAGTTTGGGCGGTCGGTGGGAGACCCAGTACTTC; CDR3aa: CASSLGGRWETQYF
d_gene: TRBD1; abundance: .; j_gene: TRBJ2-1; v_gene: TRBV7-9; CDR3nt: TGTGCCAGCAGCTTAGCGCCCGGGACAGACACCAATGAGCAGTTCTTC; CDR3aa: CASSLAPGTDTNEQFF
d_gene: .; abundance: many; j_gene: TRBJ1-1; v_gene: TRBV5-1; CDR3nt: TGCGCCAGCAGCTTGGGTCGCGCAGGGATGAACACTGAAGCTTTCTTT; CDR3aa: CASSLGRAGMNTEAFF
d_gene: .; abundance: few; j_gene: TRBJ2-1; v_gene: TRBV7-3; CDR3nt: TGTGCCAGCAGCTTAGGGGCAGGCGAGCACAATGAGCAGTTCTTC; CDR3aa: CASSLGAGEHNEQFF
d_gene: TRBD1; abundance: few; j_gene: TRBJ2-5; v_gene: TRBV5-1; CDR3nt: TGCGCCAGCAGCGGAACCGGGACAGGGGGCCAAGAGACCCAGTACTTC; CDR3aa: CASSGTGTGGQETQYF
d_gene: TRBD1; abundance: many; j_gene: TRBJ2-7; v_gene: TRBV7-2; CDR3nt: TGTGCCAGCAGCCCCCCCGGGACAGATATGTACTACTTC; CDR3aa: CASSPPGTDMYYF
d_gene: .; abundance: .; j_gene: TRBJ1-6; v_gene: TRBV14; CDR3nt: TGTGCCAGCAGCCCGCTGGGGCGTGGCAATTCACCCCTCCACTTT; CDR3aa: CASSPLGRGNSPLHF
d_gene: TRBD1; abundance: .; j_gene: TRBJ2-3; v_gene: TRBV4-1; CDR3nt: TGCGCCAGCAGCCAACGGACAGGGGGGATCGGGGATACGCAGTATTTT; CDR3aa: CASSQRTGGIGDTQYF
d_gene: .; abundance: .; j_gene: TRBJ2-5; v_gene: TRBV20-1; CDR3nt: TGCAGTGTCATCGATCCGGGGAGGCAAGAGACCCAGTACTTC; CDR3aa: CSVIDPGRQETQYF
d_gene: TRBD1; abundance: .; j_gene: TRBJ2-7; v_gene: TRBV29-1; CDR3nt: TGCAGCGCGATACAGGGGACCTACGAGCAGTACTTC; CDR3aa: CSAIQGTYEQYF
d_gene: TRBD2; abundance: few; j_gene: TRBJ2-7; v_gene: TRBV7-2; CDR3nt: TGTGCCAGCAGCCGACCTAGCGGCAGGTACGAGCAGTACTTC; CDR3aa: CASSRPSGRYEQYF
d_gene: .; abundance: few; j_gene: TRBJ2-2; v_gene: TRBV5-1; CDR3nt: TGCGCCAGCAGCTTGGAACTTATATGGAACACCGGGGAGCTGTTTTTT; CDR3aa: CASSLELIWNTGELFF
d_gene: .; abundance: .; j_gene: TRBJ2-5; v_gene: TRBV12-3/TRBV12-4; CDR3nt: TGTGCCAGCAGGGGGGGGACATTCACAGGGTTAACAGAGACCCAGTACTTC; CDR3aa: CASRGGTFTGLTETQYF
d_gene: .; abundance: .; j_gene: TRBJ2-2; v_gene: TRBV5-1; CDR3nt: TGCGCCAGCAGCCCCGCGGGGACCGGGGAGCTGTTTTTT; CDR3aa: CASSPAGTGELFF
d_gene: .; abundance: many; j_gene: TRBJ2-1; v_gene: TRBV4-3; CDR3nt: TGCGCCAGCAGCCAAGATGAGCTTAGCATCAATGAGCAGTTCTTC; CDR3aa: CASSQDELSINEQFF
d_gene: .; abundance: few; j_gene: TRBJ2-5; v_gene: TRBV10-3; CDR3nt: TGTGCCATCAGTGAGCCTACAGGGTCGAGAGAGACCCAGTACTTC; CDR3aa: CAISEPTGSRETQYF
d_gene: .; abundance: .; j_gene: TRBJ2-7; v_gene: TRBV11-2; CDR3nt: TGTGCCAGCAGCTTAGAGTGGACGGAGAGCTCCTACGAGCAGTACTTC; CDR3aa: CASSLEWTESSYEQYF
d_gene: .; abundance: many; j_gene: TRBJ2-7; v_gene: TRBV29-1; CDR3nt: TGCAGCGTCGGGTCGGGCGGCGAGCAGTACTTC; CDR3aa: CSVGSGGEQYF
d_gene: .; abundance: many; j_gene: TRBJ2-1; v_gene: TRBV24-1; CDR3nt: TGTGCCACCAGTGATCAGGGGGAGGGCCGCAATGAGCAGTTCTTC; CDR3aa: CATSDQGEGRNEQFF
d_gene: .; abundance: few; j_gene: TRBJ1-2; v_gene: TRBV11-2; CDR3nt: TGTGCCAGCAGCCCCGGGAGAGGAGCATCCCTCTATGGCTACACCTTC; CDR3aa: CASSPGRGASLYGYTF
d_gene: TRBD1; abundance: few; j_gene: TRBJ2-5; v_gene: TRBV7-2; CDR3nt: TGTGCCAGCAGCTTAGCTAGGACAGGCCTTGCCAGTGACTTC; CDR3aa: CASSLARTGLASDF
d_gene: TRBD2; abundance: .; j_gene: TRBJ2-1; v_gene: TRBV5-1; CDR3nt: TGCGCCAGCAGCTGGGGACTAGCGGGGGCTTCACCCTACAATGAGCAGTTCTTC; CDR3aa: CASSWGLAGASPYNEQFF
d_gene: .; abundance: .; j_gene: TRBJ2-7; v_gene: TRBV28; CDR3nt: TGTGCCAGCAGTTTCGTGGGAGCGGCTGATTACGAGCAGTACTTC; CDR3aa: CASSFVGAADYEQYF
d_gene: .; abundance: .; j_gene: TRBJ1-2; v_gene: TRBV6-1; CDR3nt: TGTGCCAGCAAACCCCTCGAAAGGGGAGGTGCCGGCTACACCTTC; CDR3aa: CASKPLERGGAGYTF
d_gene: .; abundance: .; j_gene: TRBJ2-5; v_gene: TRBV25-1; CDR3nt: TGTGCCAGCAGTGAATGGGGGCGGGACCTCGCGAGTGAGACCCAGTACTTC; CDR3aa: CASSEWGRDLASETQYF
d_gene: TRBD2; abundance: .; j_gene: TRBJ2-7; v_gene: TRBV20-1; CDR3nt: TGCAGTGCTAGAGGGGGACTAGCGATACCCTACGAGCAGTACTTC; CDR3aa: CSARGGLAIPYEQYF
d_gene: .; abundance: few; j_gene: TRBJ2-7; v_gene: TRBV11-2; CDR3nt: TGTGCCAGCAACGTCTACGAGCAGTACTTC; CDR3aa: CASNVYEQYF
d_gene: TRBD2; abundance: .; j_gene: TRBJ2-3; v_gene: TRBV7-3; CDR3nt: TGTGCCAGCACCCCGGGGGGGACTCTGGGAGATACGCAGTATTTT; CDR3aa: CASTPGGTLGDTQYF